This TCR beta chain was sequenced during a study of cytomegalovirus exposure and HLA in healthy donors. Findings and limits, study-wide: Within an earlier analysis, most TCR beta V segments proved productive either about 87% or about 30% of the time. Investigators reported 164 TCR beta chains as tied to cytomegalovirus.

It was with 60 Vbeta and 13 Jbeta primers that the PCR ran. Profiled with immunoSEQ multiplex PCR; TCRdb holds only in-frame clones, not every one. The sample shows around 62,000 clones, 70% to 85% of them seen only once. V lost 4 bases and J lost 3, with 19 bases in between. This CDR3 has 17 residues. CDR1 MNHEY and CDR2 SMNVEV come from the germline V gene (reference sequence). Of note for this clone: Its matching antigen is unknown.

Sample: PBMCs. This receptor was taken from a man aged 55 to 70 in good health and CMV-seropositive. V usage is TRBV27 and J usage is TRBJ2-1; a weak D match, TRBD1 (5 bases). CDR3 sequence: CASSSYAFGQIYNEQFF. Here the CDR3 DNA reads TGTGCCAGCAGTTCCTATGCTTTCGGACAAATCTACAATGAGCAGTTCTTC.